The sample holds many counts of the clone carrying this TCR beta chain. Its antigen is not known. This entry is derived from a study of CD8 T cells in ankylosing spondylitis. Making the TCR beta libraries involved quantitative 5'-RACE with molecular barcodes. TCRdb passed the 5' RACE reads through MiXCR, listing each CDR3 protein once. The sample consists of 250,000 to 400,000 distinct CDR3 sequences, under 14% of them appearing once. Notes on the study in general: Disease-associated clonotypes exhibited CD8+ identity and were relatively infrequent in peripheral blood.

The clonotype originates from a female donor with ankylosing spondylitis or in good health (not recorded which). Sequencing was performed on blood, either unsorted or a sorted T cell fraction (not recorded which).

This CDR3 is CASSEGGTGEEKLFF. The CDR3 nucleotides read TGTGCCAGCAGTGAGGGAGGGACCGGGGAAGAAAAACTGTTTTTT. V and J are TRBV25-1 and TRBJ1-4, with D possibly matching TRBD1 (5 bases). CDR1 is MGHDK, CDR2 SYGVNS, per germline. Trimming removed 3 bases from V and 8 bases from J, with 16 bases in between. This CDR3 is built from 15 residues.